This T cell receptor (beta chain) was identified in a study of blood T cell repertoires in COVID-19. CDR1 is SGHRS, CDR2 YFSETQ, per germline. The length of the CDR3 is 15 residues. V trimming: 7 bases; J trimming: 0 bases; junction bases outside the gene matches: 9. This table comes from immunoSEQ multiplex PCR, and its TCRdb copy is limited to in-frame clones, with some not included. The sample lists about 97,000 clones; approximately 84% were seen once. The rearrangement joins TRBV5-1 to TRBJ1-1; 7 bases match TRBD1. What was sequenced was peripheral blood. This receptor was taken from a man aged 35 to 55 with active or convalescent COVID-19. The CDR3 sequence: CASLTGTGVNTEAFF. The DNA of the CDR3 is TGCGCCAGCCTTACGGGTACAGGGGTGAACACTGAAGCTTTCTTT.